The 18 T cell receptor beta chains presented below share a single source sample, sequenced in a study of radiation and T cells in renal cell carcinoma. Data came from immunoSEQ multiplex PCR; TCRdb stores just in-frame clones and leaves some out. The table shows over 85,000 clones, with about 85% occurring only once. Time point denoted: blood 4 weeks post-SBRT, at nephrectomy. As for treatment: 15 Gy SBRT to primary tumor, nephrectomy 4 weeks later. The material was blood, obtained from a patient whose treatment included radiotherapy and nephrectomy. The receptors originated from a man aged 50 to 60 with renal cell carcinoma.

The CDR3, as DNA: TGTGCCAGTAGTATTTTAGGGCAGGGCCCCGGTCAGCCCCAGCATTTT. Protein sequence: CASSILGQGPGQPQHF. J is TRBJ1-5 and V is TRBV19; maybe TRBD1 (5 bases). Trimming pared 3 bases from V and 6 bases from J, leaving 18 bases between. Germline CDR1 reads LNHDA; CDR2 reads SQIVND (reference sequence). The CDR3 runs 16 residues.

This clone was seen just once. The gene calls are TRBV9 and TRBJ1-2; the D is unclear. The CDR3 contains 14 residues. V was trimmed by 0 bases and J by 1 base, leaving 7 bases between them. Germline V gene sequence: CDR1 SGDLS, CDR2 YYNGEE. This CDR3 reads CASSVATDNYGYTF. CDR3 nucleotides: TGTGCCAGCAGCGTAGCTACGGATAACTATGGCTACACCTTC. The complete variable domain, with remaining parts taken from reference TRBV9 and TRBJ1-2, reads DSGVTQTPKHLITATGQRVTLRCSPRSGDLSVYWYQQSLDQGLQFLIQYYNGEERAKGNILERFSAQQFPDLHSELNLSSLELGDSALYFCASSVATDNYGYTFGSGTRLTVV.

The CDR3 DNA sequence: TGCGCCAGCAGCACATTCCGACAGGGGGAGACCCAGTACTTC. Its protein product is CASSTFRQGETQYF. J is TRBJ2-5 and V is TRBV5-1; 8 nucleotides agree with TRBD1. V shed 4 bases and J 5 bases; nucleotides not matched to a gene: 7. This CDR3 has 14 residues. Germline CDR1 is SGHRS and CDR2 is YFSETQ.

The chain links TRBV4-1 to TRBJ2-6; no reliable D call. V lost 1 base and J lost 0, with 22 bases in between. Germline lookup yields CDR1 MGHRA and CDR2 YSYEKL. There are 21 residues in the CDR3. The CDR3 region has the DNA TGCGCCAGCAGCCAAGGCGTATTTGGGCGGCGAAACTCCTCTGGGGCCAACGTCCTGACTTTC. The encoded protein is CASSQGVFGRRNSSGANVLTF.

V gene TRBV6-5 combines with J gene TRBJ1-2, with 9 bases that match TRBD1. The ends lost 0 bases at V and 3 bases at J; junction bases unmatched: 2. The CDR3 has 15 amino acids. The V gene's germline CDR1 is MNHEY and CDR2 SVGAGI. The CDR3 nucleotides read TGTGCCAGCAGTTACTCGACAGGGGGTGACTATGGCTACACCTTC. It is translated as CASSYSTGGDYGYTF.

The chain carries TRBV5-1 and TRBJ2-3; D may be TRBD2 (5 bases). Trimming stripped 2 bases from V and 5 bases from J, with 6 bases between. The CDR3 has 12 residues. In germline, CDR1 is SGHRS, CDR2 YFSETQ. The CDR3 DNA reads TGCGCCAGCAGCTTACGGGGAGATACGCAGTATTTT. This encodes CASSLRGDTQYF.

This chain connects TRBV29-1 to TRBJ2-2, with TRBD1 matching 7 bases. V was pared by 8 bases and J by 2 bases, with 5 bases of the junction left unmatched. CDR1 is SQVTM and CDR2 is ANQGSEA in the germline V gene. The CDR3 is 13 residues long. This chain's CDR3 is CSPGQLNTGELFF. CDR3 nucleotide sequence: TGCAGCCCGGGACAGCTAAACACCGGGGAGCTGTTTTTT.

The V and J genes are TRBV6-5 and TRBJ1-1, with D perhaps matching TRBD1 (6 bases). The germline CDR1 and CDR2 sequences are MNHEY and SVGAGI. The ends were cut back, 0 bases at V and 3 bases at J, with 8 bases in the middle. This CDR3 is 14 amino acids long. CDR3 sequence (DNA): TGTGCCAGCAGTTACTCGGCAGGGGACACTGAAGCTTTCTTT. The encoded protein is CASSYSAGDTEAFF.

This chain uses TRBV10-2 with TRBJ2-3; D remains unclear. The germline V gene encodes CDR1 WSHSY and CDR2 SAAADI. V was cut by 8 bases and J by 5 bases, with 8 bases left in between. The CDR3 contains 11 residues. CDR3 bases: TGCGCCAGCTCGGTTGGAGATACGCAGTATTTT. Encoded protein: CASSVGDTQYF.

The V and J genes are TRBV9 and TRBJ2-1; the D call may be TRBD1 or TRBD2 (7 bases each). CDR1 and CDR2 from the germline V gene are SGDLS and YYNGEE. The V end lost 0 bases, the J end lost 3 bases, and 16 bases lay between the germline ends. This CDR3 is 17 amino acids long. CDR3 residues: CASSVGGRGTDYNEQFF. The CDR3 DNA is TGTGCCAGCAGCGTAGGAGGGAGGGGGACAGACTACAATGAGCAGTTCTTC.

This chain joins TRBV30 and TRBJ1-2; no reliable D call. The length of the CDR3 is 16 residues. Trimming cost V 1 base and J 8 bases, with 23 bases left between them. CDR1 and CDR2 (germline): GTSNPN, SVGIG (reference sequence). The DNA of the CDR3 is TGTGCCTGGAGTGCCACAGACCTCGGGTTTACTCACGGCTACACCTTC. It translates to CAWSATDLGFTHGYTF.

The rearrangement links TRBV7-9 to TRBJ2-5, with D possibly matching TRBD1 (5 bases). V was shortened by 5 bases and J by 2 bases, with 27 bases between the two germline ends. Germline loops: CDR1 SEHNR, CDR2 FQNEAQ (reference sequence). This CDR3 is built from 19 residues. CDR3 in DNA: TGTGCCAGCAGCCAGCCCCCCAGGGCACTGATTTTGGTTCAAGAGACCCAGTACTTC. Amino acids: CASSQPPRALILVQETQYF.

The rearrangement joins TRBV5-4 to TRBJ2-2, with 8 nucleotides matching TRBD1. V shed 7 bases and J 1 base; nucleotides not matched to a gene: 12. Germline lookup yields CDR1 SGHNT and CDR2 YYREEE (reference sequence). The CDR3 spans 17 residues. Written as DNA, the CDR3 is TGTGCCAGCTCTTTAGACAGGGGCCCTAAGAACACCGGGGAGCTGTTTTTT. It specifies CASSLDRGPKNTGELFF.

This chain links TRBV20-1 with TRBJ2-1; TRBD2 aligns across 7 bases. The trim removed 4 bases at V and 16 bases at J, leaving 10 bases unmatched. CDR1 DFQATT and CDR2 SNEGSKA come from the germline V gene (reference sequence). The CDR3 is 11 residues long. The CDR3 sequence: CSAIERGVEFF. The CDR3 coding sequence is TGCAGTGCTATAGAACGGGGGGTAGAATTCTTC.

The V call is TRBV29-1, the J call TRBJ2-7; 12 bases are a match to TRBD1. The V gene's germline CDR1 is SQVTM and CDR2 ANQGSEA. The CDR3 is 14 amino acids. Germline trimming cut 7 bases from V and 6 bases from J; bases unmatched to any gene: 10. CDR3 sequence (DNA): TGCAGCGCCACTCCGGGACAGGGGGCGTCCGAGCAGTACTTC. This sequence encodes CSATPGQGASEQYF.

The chain links TRBV9 to TRBJ2-3; 11 bases are a match to TRBD2. After removal of 3 bases from V and 2 bases from J, the junction contained 5 bases not matched to a gene. Germline V lookup: CDR1 SGDLS, CDR2 YYNGEE. This CDR3 contains 16 residues. The CDR3 nucleotides read TGTGCCAGCAGCGGTTTAGCGGGGGGGCCCACAGATACGCAGTATTTT. This sequence encodes CASSGLAGGPTDTQYF.

This sequence joins TRBV2 and TRBJ2-4; possibly TRBD1 for D (6 bases). The CDR3 runs 13 residues. Germline lookup yields CDR1 SNHLY and CDR2 FYNNEI. The germline V and J ends were trimmed by 7 bases and 7 bases, with 14 bases remaining between them. CDR3 amino acids: CASKLTGGNIQYF. DNA for the CDR3: TGTGCCAGCAAACTGACAGGCGGTAACATTCAGTACTTC.

The genes are TRBV4-1 and TRBJ2-7; D is ambiguous. Between the trimmed V and J ends, which lost 0 bases and 4 bases, there was a span of 13 bases. The CDR3 sequence is 15 residues long. Germline V lookup: CDR1 MGHRA, CDR2 YSYEKL. CDR3 sequence reads: CASSQEVKTSYEQYF. CDR3 sequence (DNA): TGCGCCAGCAGCCAAGAAGTAAAAACTTCTTACGAGCAGTACTTC.